The text below deals with one TCR beta chain. The germline V gene has CDR1 SNHLY and CDR2 FYNNEI. The V end was cut by 7 bases, the J end by 4 bases, with 17 bases between. CDR3 length: 16 amino acids. The data derive from a study of blood T cell repertoires in COVID-19. Clones were sequenced by immunoSEQ multiplex PCR, and TCRdb holds only the in-frame ones, with some missing. This table holds 250,000 to 350,000 clones, roughly 90% found once. The chain carries TRBV2 and TRBJ1-6; D unclear. The sample comprised peripheral blood. This sequence was found in a man aged 18-30 years who had recovered from COVID-19. CDR3 nucleotides: TGTGCCAGCACCAAGGAGGAGGGAACTTATAATTCACCCCTCCACTTT. It encodes CASTKEEGTYNSPLHF.